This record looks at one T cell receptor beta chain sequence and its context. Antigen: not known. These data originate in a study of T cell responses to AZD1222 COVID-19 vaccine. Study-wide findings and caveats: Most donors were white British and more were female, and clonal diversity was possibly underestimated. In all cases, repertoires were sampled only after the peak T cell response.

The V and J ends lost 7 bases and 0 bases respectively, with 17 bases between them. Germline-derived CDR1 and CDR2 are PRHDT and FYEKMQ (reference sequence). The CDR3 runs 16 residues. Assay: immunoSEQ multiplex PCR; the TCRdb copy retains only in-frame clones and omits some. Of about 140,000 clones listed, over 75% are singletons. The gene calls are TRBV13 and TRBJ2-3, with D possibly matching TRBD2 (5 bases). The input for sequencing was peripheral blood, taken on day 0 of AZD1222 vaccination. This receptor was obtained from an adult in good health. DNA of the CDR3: TGTGCCAGCAAGGAGGCTTACCCCAGTAGCACAGATACGCAGTATTTT. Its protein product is CASKEAYPSSTDTQYF. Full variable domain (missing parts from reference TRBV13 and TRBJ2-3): AAGVIQSPRHLIKEKRETATLKCYPIPRHDTVYWYQQGPGQDPQFLISFYEKMQSDKGSIPDRFSAQQFSDYHSELNMSSLELGDSALYFCASKEAYPSSTDTQYFGPGTRLTVL.